One and the same sample provided the 5 T cell receptor beta chains below, sequenced in a study of T cell repertoires in cytomegalovirus infection. TCRdb fed the reads into MiXCR, producing one record per CDR3 protein. Of approximately 500,000 distinct CDR3 sequences detected, around 11% appear once; the ten largest clones hold more than 8.5%. Sequencing was done on a sample of PBMCs. Every receptor here comes from a human donor in good health (CMV status not recorded). Some clones in this sample may be carry-over from other donors' samples.

This clonotype appeared a few times. This chain joins TRBV4-1 and TRBJ2-4; no clear D gene. The germline gives CDR1 MGHRA, CDR2 YSYEKL. Trimming removed 1 base at V and 1 base at J, with 8 bases between. The CDR3 sequence is 15 residues long. This CDR3 is CASSQGSMAKNIQYF. The CDR3 nucleotides read TGCGCCAGCAGCCAAGGGAGTATGGCCAAAAACATTCAGTACTTC.

The V and J genes are TRBV3-1 and TRBJ2-7, with TRBD2 identical over 9 bases. The trim removed 1 base at V and 4 bases at J, leaving 5 bases unmatched. From germline, CDR1 is LGHDT and CDR2 YNNKEL (reference sequence). The CDR3 spans 15 residues. This CDR3 reads CASSQVPSGEYEQYF. The CDR3 bases are TGTGCCAGCAGCCAAGTCCCTAGCGGGGAATACGAGCAGTACTTC.

In this sample, this clonotype turned up a few times. This sequence joins TRBV19 and TRBJ2-7; TRBD1 matches at 10 bases. This CDR3 region has 15 residues. V was pared by 5 bases and J by 1 base, with 5 bases of the junction left unmatched. Germline V gene lookup returns CDR1 LNHDA and CDR2 SQIVND (reference sequence). The CDR3 coding sequence is TGTGCCAGTAGTTTGAGACAGGGGGCTTCCTACGAGCAGTACTTC. Protein sequence: CASSLRQGASYEQYF.

This clonotype was observed many times. This chain connects TRBV7-9 to TRBJ2-2; 8 nucleotides line up with TRBD2. From germline, CDR1 is SEHNR and CDR2 FQNEAQ (reference sequence). This CDR3 region has 17 residues. Trimming removed 11 bases from V and 3 bases from J; junction bases left unmatched: 17. CDR3 residues: CASGTSKVGTYTGELFF. In nucleotides, the CDR3 is TGTGCCTCCGGGACTAGTAAGGTTGGGACGTACACCGGGGAGCTGTTTTTT.

The gene calls are TRBV29-1 and TRBJ1-4; no clear D. In germline, CDR1 is SQVTM, CDR2 ANQGSEA. V dropped 7 bases and J dropped 0 bases, with 9 bases sitting between them. The CDR3 runs to 13 residues. The DNA for the CDR3 is TGCAGCGCCCAAGAAGCAACTAATGAAAAACTGTTTTTT. This sequence encodes CSAQEATNEKLFF.